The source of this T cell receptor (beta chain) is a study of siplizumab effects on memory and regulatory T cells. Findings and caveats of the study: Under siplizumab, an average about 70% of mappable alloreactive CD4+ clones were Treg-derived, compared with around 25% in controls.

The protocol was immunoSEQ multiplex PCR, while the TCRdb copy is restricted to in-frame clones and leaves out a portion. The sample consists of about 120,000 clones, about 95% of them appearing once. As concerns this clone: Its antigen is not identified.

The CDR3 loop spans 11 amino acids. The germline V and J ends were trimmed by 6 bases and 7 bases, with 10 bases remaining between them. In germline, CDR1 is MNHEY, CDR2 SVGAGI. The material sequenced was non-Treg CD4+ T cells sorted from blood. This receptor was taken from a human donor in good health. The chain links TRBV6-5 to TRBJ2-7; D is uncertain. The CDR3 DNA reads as TGTGCCAGCAGCCCTCAGGAGGAGCAGTACTTC. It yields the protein CASSPQEEQYF.